This TCR beta chain was profiled in a study of CD8+ T cells in alopecia areata. Treatment: oral pan-JAK inhibitor, 5-10 mg twice daily. Comments on this clone: Its antigen is currently unknown.

Study-wide results and caveats: In blood and scalp, many expanded lesional clones persisted during tofacitinib.

Germline V lookup: CDR1 SGHTA, CDR2 FQGNSA. Trimming cost V 1 base and J 4 bases, with 13 bases left between them. This CDR3 region has 15 residues. As the sequencing template, cDNA was produced by extracting RNA and reverse transcribing it. Profiled with immunoSEQ multiplex PCR; TCRdb holds only in-frame clones, not every one. The sample includes about 190,000 clones, 45% to 65% of them seen just once. The sample here was CD4+ T cells sorted from blood, taken at week 4, from a patient treated with tofacitinib. The rearrangement uses TRBV7-2 and TRBJ1-2, with D possibly TRBD1 on 6 matching bases. This sequence originates from a human donor with alopecia areata. DNA of the CDR3: TGTGCCAGCAGCTTAGATCAGGGGAGGGGCTATGGCTACACCTTC. Protein sequence: CASSLDQGRGYGYTF.